The 10 T cell receptor beta chains in this list originate from one sample, sequenced in a study of blood T cell repertoires in COVID-19. Profiled with immunoSEQ multiplex PCR; TCRdb holds only in-frame clones, not every one. The sample includes 400,000 or so clones, around 90% of them seen just once. Specimen: PBMCs or T cells enriched from blood (not recorded which). Receptors were obtained from a man between 18 and 29 years old who had recovered from COVID-19.

This clone has ten or more counts. J is TRBJ1-5 and V is TRBV2; the D gene is possibly TRBD1 (6 bases). Germline CDR1 SNHLY, CDR2 FYNNEI. V lost 6 bases and J 1 base, leaving 10 bases between the germline ends. CDR3 length: 14 residues. The CDR3: CASRVGQSNQPQHF. The CDR3 bases are TGTGCCAGCAGGGTTGGACAGAGCAATCAGCCCCAGCATTTT.

The rearrangement links TRBV6-2 or TRBV6-3 to TRBJ1-3; possibly TRBD1 for D (5 bases). CDR1 and CDR2 from the germline V gene are MNHEY and SVGEGT. The CDR3 has 15 residues. V was clipped by 9 bases and J by 0 bases, with 15 bases between them. This CDR3 reads CASSGTLHSGNTIYF. Written as DNA, the CDR3 is TGTGCCAGTAGCGGGACTTTACACTCTGGAAACACCATATATTTT.

This CDR3 is CASSLNPGLPYGYTF. In DNA, the CDR3 is TGCGCCAGCAGCTTGAATCCGGGTCTTCCCTATGGCTACACCTTC. This chain connects TRBV5-1 to TRBJ1-2; D uncertain. This CDR3 has 15 amino acids. Germline V gene data show CDR1 as SGHRS and CDR2 as YFSETQ. The V gene lost 1 base and the J gene lost 4 bases, with 14 bases spanning the gap.

This CDR3 is CASSRGGLVISGNTIYF. The DNA for the CDR3 is TGCGCCAGCAGCCGAGGAGGGTTGGTAATCTCTGGAAACACCATATATTTT. The chain is built from TRBV4-1 and TRBJ1-3; D is unresolved. This CDR3 spans 17 amino acids. The V gene lost 4 bases and the J gene lost 0 bases, with 16 bases spanning the gap. Germline CDR1 reads MGHRA; CDR2 reads YSYEKL.

The V call is TRBV7-9, the J call TRBJ1-2, with D tentatively TRBD1 (6 bases). The CDR3 is made up of 16 amino acids. V was pared by 1 base and J by 6 bases, with 18 bases between. CDR1 is SEHNR, CDR2 FQNEAQ, per germline (reference sequence). CDR3 DNA sequence: TGTGCCAGCAGCTTAGGGGATTACAGGGCCCTCGATGGCTACACCTTC. Translation gives CASSLGDYRALDGYTF.

The chain uses TRBV19 and TRBJ1-1, with a tentative D call TRBD1 (5 bases). The germline V and J ends were trimmed by 4 bases and 4 bases, with 16 bases remaining between them. This CDR3 has 15 amino acids. Germline V gene sequence: CDR1 LNHDA, CDR2 SQIVND (reference sequence). This CDR3 is CASSTQDSYSTEAFF. The CDR3 DNA follows: TGTGCCAGTAGTACCCAAGACAGCTATAGCACTGAAGCTTTCTTT.

The chain is built from TRBV12-3 or TRBV12-4 and TRBJ2-1; no definite D call. There are 13 residues in the CDR3. V was trimmed by 7 bases and J by 8 bases, leaving 15 bases between them. CDR3 sequence reads: CASIDGYIDEQFF. CDR3 DNA: TGTGCCAGCATAGACGGGTATATAGATGAGCAGTTCTTC.

This clone was seen only once. The CDR3 spells CASSLRPGLAGETQYF. The CDR3 bases are TGCGCCAGCAGCCTCCGCCCCGGACTAGCCGGGGAGACCCAGTACTTC. The chain is built from TRBV4-1 and TRBJ2-5; TRBD2 matches at 8 bases. The V segment lost 4 bases and the J segment 5 bases; nucleotides outside the gene matches: 12. CDR1 and CDR2 (germline): MGHRA, YSYEKL. The CDR3 runs 16 residues.

The genes are TRBV5-1 and TRBJ2-2; no clear D. The V gene lost 2 bases and the J gene lost 6 bases, with 8 bases spanning the gap. Germline V gene lookup returns CDR1 SGHRS and CDR2 YFSETQ. The CDR3 loop spans 13 amino acids. The DNA for the CDR3 is TGCGCCAGCAGCTTCCCCCCTCCCGGGGAGCTGTTTTTT. Its translation is CASSFPPPGELFF.

The chain has TRBV9 and TRBJ2-2, with D possibly matching TRBD2 (5 bases). Trimming shortened V by 2 bases and J by 0 bases, and 11 bases separated the two germline ends. This CDR3 is 16 amino acids long. Germline CDR1 and CDR2: SGDLS and YYNGEE. CDR3 in DNA: TGTGCCAGCAGCGTGGAACTAGTGGCGAACACCGGGGAGCTGTTTTTT. It is translated as CASSVELVANTGELFF.